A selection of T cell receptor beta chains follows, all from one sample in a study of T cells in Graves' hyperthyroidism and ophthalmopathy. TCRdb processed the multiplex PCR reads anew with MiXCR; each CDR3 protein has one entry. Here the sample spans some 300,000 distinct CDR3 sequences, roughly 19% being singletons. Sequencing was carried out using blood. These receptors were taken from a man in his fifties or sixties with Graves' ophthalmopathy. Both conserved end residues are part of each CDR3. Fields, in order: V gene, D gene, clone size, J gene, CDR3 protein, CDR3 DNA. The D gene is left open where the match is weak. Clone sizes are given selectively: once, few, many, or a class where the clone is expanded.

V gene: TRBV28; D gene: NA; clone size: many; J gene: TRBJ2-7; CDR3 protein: CASSSGRDYPYEQYF; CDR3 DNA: TGTGCCAGCAGTTCGGGCAGGGATTATCCCTACGAGCAGTACTTC
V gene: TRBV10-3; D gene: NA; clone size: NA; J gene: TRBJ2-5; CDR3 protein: CASTQGETQYF; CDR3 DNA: TGTGCCTCCACCCAAGGGGAGACCCAGTACTTC
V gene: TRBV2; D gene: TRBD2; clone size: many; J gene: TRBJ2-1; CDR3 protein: CASRQVGGLAYNEQFF; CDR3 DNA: TGTGCCAGCAGACAAGTCGGGGGGTTAGCCTACAATGAGCAGTTCTTC
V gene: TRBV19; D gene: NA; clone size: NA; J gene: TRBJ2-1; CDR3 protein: CASSIASVGVSYNEQFF; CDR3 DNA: TGTGCCAGTAGTATAGCATCGGTAGGGGTCTCCTACAATGAGCAGTTCTTC
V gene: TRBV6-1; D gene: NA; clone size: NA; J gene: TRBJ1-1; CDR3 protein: CASSESGHSGAFF; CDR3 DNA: TGTGCCAGCAGTGAATCAGGACACTCGGGGGCTTTCTTT
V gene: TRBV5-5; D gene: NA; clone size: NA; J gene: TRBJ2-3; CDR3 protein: CASSLDGLSTDTQYF; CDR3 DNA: TGTGCCAGCAGCTTGGACGGGTTATCCACAGATACGCAGTATTTT
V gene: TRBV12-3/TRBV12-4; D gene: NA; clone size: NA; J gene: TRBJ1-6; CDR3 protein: CASSLSYSPLHF; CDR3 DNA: TGTGCCAGCAGTCTTTCTTATTCACCCCTCCACTTT
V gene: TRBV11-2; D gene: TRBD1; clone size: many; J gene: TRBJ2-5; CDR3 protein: CASRRGLQETQYF; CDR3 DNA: TGTGCCAGCAGGAGGGGGCTGCAAGAGACCCAGTACTTC
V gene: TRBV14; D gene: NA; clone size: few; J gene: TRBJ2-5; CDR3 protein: CASSLQGRNTQYF; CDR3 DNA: TGTGCCAGCAGCCTCCAAGGGCGAAACACCCAGTACTTC
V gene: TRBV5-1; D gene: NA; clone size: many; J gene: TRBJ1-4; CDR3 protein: CASSWTSTRLTNEKLFF; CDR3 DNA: TGCGCCAGCAGCTGGACCTCAACGAGGTTAACTAATGAAAAACTGTTTTTT
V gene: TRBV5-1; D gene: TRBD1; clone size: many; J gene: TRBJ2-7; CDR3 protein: CASSHNTGGEQYF; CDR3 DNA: TGCGCCAGCAGCCACAACACAGGGGGCGAGCAGTACTTC
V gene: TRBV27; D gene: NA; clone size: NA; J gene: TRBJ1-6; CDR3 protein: CASSLSTVGSPLHF; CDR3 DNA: TGTGCCAGCAGTTTATCCACAGTAGGGTCACCCCTCCACTTT
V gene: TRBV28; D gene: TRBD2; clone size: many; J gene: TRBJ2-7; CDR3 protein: CASSFHPGLAGGLSSYEQYF; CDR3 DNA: TGTGCCAGCAGTTTTCACCCAGGACTAGCGGGAGGCCTAAGCTCCTACGAGCAGTACTTC
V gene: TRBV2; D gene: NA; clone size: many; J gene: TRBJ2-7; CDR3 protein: CASSEAGSGHRYEQYF; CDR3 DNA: TGTGCCAGCAGTGAAGCTGGGTCGGGACACAGGTACGAGCAGTACTTC
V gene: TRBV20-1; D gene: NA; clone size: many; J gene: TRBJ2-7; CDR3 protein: CSARPDTLGYEQYF; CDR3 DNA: TGCAGTGCTAGACCTGACACCCTTGGCTACGAGCAGTACTTC
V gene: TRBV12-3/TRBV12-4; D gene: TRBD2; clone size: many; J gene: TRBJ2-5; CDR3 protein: CASSPGLVYNQETQYF; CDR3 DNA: TGTGCCAGCAGCCCGGGACTAGTCTACAATCAAGAGACCCAGTACTTC
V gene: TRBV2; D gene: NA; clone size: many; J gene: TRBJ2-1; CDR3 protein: CASSRGPPRNEQFF; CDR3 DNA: TGTGCCAGCTCCCGGGGTCCCCCTCGCAATGAGCAGTTCTTC
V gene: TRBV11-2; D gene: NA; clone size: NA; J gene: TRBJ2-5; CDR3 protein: CASSLGFSREETQYF; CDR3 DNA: TGTGCCAGCAGCTTAGGTTTCAGCAGGGAGGAGACCCAGTACTTC
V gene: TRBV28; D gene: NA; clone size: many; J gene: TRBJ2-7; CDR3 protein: CASSGRSLPTPYEQYF; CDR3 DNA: TGTGCCAGCAGTGGACGGAGCCTACCGACTCCCTACGAGCAGTACTTC
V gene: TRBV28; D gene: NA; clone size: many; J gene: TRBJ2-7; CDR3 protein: CASSLGRGGHEQYF; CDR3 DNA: TGTGCCAGCAGTTTGGGCAGGGGCGGACACGAGCAGTACTTC
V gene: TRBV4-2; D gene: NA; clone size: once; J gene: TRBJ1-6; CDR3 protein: CASSQDLYRVDLRSHINSPLHF; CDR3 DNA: TGTGCCAGCAGCCAAGATCTATACAGGGTAGATCTCCGATCCCATATTAATTCACCCCTCCACTTT
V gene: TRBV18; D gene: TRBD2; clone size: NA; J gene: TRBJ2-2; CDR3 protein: CASSPSLAGEHGELFF; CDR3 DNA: TGTGCCAGCTCACCATCACTAGCGGGAGAACACGGGGAGCTGTTTTTT
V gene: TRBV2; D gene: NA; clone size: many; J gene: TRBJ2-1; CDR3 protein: CASNRLTSNEQFF; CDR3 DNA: TGTGCCAGCAATAGACTGACTTCAAATGAGCAGTTCTTC
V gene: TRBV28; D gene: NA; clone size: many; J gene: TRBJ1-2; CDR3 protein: CASSFRKGNYGYTF; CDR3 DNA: TGTGCCAGCAGTTTTCGGAAAGGGAACTATGGCTACACCTTC
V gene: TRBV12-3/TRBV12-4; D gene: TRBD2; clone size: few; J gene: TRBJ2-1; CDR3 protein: CASMSSGRANEQFF; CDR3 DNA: TGTGCCAGCATGTCTAGCGGGAGGGCCAATGAGCAGTTCTTC
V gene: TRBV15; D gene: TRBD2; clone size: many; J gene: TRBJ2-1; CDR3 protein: CATSPGGLAGGNEQFF; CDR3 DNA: TGTGCCACCAGCCCCGGGGGACTAGCGGGAGGTAATGAGCAGTTCTTC
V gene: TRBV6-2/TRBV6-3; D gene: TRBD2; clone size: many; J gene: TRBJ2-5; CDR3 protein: CATTSGSSETQYF; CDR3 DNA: TGTGCCACAACTAGCGGGAGCAGTGAGACCCAGTACTTC
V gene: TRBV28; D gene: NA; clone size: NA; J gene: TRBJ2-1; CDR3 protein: CASSDNGGAYNEQFF; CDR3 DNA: TGTGCCAGCAGTGATAATGGCGGGGCATACAATGAGCAGTTCTTC
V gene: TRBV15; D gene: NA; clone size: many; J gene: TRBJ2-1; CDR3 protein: CATSSKGPNEQFF; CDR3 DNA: TGTGCCACCAGCAGTAAGGGGCCTAATGAGCAGTTCTTC
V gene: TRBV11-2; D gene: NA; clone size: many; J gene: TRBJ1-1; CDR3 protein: CASSHRRDTEAFF; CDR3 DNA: TGTGCCAGCAGCCACCGGAGGGACACTGAAGCTTTCTTT
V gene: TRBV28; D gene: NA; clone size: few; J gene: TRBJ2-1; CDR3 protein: CASMSSGSFSSYNEQFF; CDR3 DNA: TGTGCCAGCATGAGTAGCGGCTCATTTAGCTCCTACAATGAGCAGTTCTTC
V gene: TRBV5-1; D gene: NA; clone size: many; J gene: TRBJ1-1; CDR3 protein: CASSYNGDTEAFF; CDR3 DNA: TGCGCCAGCAGTTATAACGGGGACACTGAAGCTTTCTTT
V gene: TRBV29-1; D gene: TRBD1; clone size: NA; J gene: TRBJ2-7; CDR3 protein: CFLPTGTGADEQYF; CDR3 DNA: TGCTTTCTCCCCACCGGGACAGGGGCAGACGAGCAGTACTTC
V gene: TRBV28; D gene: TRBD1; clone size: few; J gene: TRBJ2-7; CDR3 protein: CASSPYRGRDEQYF; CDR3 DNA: TGTGCCAGCAGTCCTTACAGGGGAAGGGACGAGCAGTACTTC
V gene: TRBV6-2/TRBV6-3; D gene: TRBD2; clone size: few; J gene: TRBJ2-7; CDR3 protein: CASSYLPSGLAGEQYF; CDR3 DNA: TGTGCCAGCAGTTACTTACCTTCTGGGCTAGCGGGCGAGCAGTACTTC
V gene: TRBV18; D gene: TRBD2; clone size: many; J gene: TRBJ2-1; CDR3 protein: CASSPGGRAPYNEQFF; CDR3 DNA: TGTGCCAGCTCACCGGGCGGGAGGGCCCCCTACAATGAGCAGTTCTTC
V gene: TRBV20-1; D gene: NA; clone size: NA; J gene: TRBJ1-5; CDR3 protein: CSASEEQVGPQHF; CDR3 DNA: TGCAGTGCTAGCGAGGAGCAAGTTGGGCCCCAGCATTTT
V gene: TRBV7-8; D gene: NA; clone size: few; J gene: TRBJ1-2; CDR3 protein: CASSLDRGRWIHGYTF; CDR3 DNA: TGTGCCAGCAGCTTAGATCGTGGTCGGTGGATCCATGGCTACACCTTC
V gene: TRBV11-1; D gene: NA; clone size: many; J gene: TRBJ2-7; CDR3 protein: CASSPPWSSSHEQYF; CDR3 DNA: TGTGCCAGCAGCCCCCCGTGGAGCTCATCCCACGAGCAGTACTTC
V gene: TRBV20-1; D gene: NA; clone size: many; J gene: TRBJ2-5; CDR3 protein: CSARNLPGLPTGETQYF; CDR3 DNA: TGCAGTGCTAGAAATCTGCCGGGGCTCCCTACGGGAGAGACCCAGTACTTC
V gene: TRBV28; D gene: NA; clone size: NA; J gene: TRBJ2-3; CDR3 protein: CASSHRAPGKTDTQYF; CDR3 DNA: TGTGCCAGCAGTCACAGGGCCCCGGGGAAGACAGATACGCAGTATTTT
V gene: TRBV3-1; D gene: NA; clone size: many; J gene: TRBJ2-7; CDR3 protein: CASSQLGVFSYEQYF; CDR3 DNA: TGTGCCAGCAGCCAACTCGGGGTTTTCTCCTACGAGCAGTACTTC
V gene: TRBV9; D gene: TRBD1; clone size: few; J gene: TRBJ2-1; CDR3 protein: CASSPRGQGDYNEQFF; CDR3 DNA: TGTGCCAGCAGCCCTCGAGGCCAGGGGGACTACAATGAGCAGTTCTTC